This T cell receptor (beta chain) was profiled in a study of PD-L1 blockade in urothelial cancer. The CDR3 is 15 amino acids. Germline values: CDR1 SGHAT, CDR2 FQNNGV. Germline trimming cut 5 bases from V and 2 bases from J; bases unmatched to any gene: 9. This clone was seen only a few times. Stated time point: pretreatment peripheral blood. The study enrolled patients with locally advanced or metastatic urothelial carcinoma. The repertoire was sequenced with immunoSEQ multiplex PCR; TCRdb's copy has only in-frame clones and lacks some. Counted here are roughly 51,000 clones, 79% occurring once; the ten biggest clones make up 10%.

The source was PBMCs, collected around atezolizumab (anti-PD-L1) treatment. The clonotype was recovered from a man between 65 and 79 years old with urothelial cancer. The gene calls are TRBV11-2 and TRBJ2-7; 7 bases fit TRBD1. CDR3 sequence reads: CASSTLGTEPYEQYF. As DNA, the CDR3 is TGTGCCAGCAGCACCCTCGGGACAGAACCCTACGAGCAGTACTTC.